These T cell receptor beta chains were read from a single sample in a study of breast tumors, draining lymph nodes, adjacent tissues. TCRdb itself ran the multiplex PCR reads through MiXCR, one entry per CDR3 protein. The sample shows some 130,000 distinct CDR3 sequences, 20% of them seen only once. The source material was axillary lymph node tissue. These receptor sequences come from a female donor with breast cancer. Some clones in this sample may be carry-over from other donors' samples. Both conserved end residues are part of each CDR3. D genes are given only for firm matches. Only some rows state a clone size, as once, few, many or a class for expanded clones.

j_call d_call clone_size v_call cdr3_aa cdr3_nt
TRBJ2-5 . . TRBV6-6 CASSYSVWANRAAETRYF TGTGCCAGCAGTTACTCGGTTTGGGCCAACCGTGCGGCAGAGACCCGGTACTTC
TRBJ2-7 TRBD2 many TRBV14 CASSTLAGVLEQYF TGTGCCAGCAGCACCTTAGCGGGAGTGCTCGAGCAGTACTTC
TRBJ2-1 TRBD2 few TRBV3-1 CASSQEPSGSPAYNEQFF TGTGCCAGCAGCCAAGAGCCTAGCGGGTCCCCCGCTTACAATGAGCAGTTCTTC
TRBJ1-2 . . TRBV19 CASSMQREWYTF TGTGCCAGTAGTATGCAAAGGGAGTGGTACACCTTC
TRBJ2-7 TRBD1 many TRBV2 CASSKDRGTYEQYF TGTGCCAGCAGCAAAGACAGGGGAACCTACGAGCAGTACTTC
TRBJ2-1 . few TRBV28 CASSLSPRYEQFF TGTGCCAGCAGTTTATCTCCGAGATATGAGCAGTTCTTC
TRBJ1-4 . many TRBV2 CASSRGITEKLFF TGTGCCAGCAGCCGGGGCATAACGGAAAAACTGTTTTTT
TRBJ1-6 TRBD1 many TRBV5-5 CASSQNRGAPPLHF TGTGCCAGCAGCCAGAACAGGGGGGCTCCACCCCTCCACTTT
TRBJ1-2 TRBD1 many TRBV29-1 CSVQDRGLEGYTF TGCAGCGTTCAGGACAGGGGGCTAGAAGGCTACACCTTC
TRBJ2-7 . many TRBV6-1 CATETNPTYEQYF TGTGCCACCGAGACTAATCCCACCTACGAGCAGTACTTC
TRBJ2-5 . many TRBV20-1 CSARVPGAGETQYF TGCAGTGCTAGAGTGCCGGGGGCGGGAGAGACCCAGTACTTC
TRBJ2-7 . many TRBV7-6 CASSLGASPTYEQYF TGTGCCAGCAGCTTAGGGGCTAGCCCTACCTACGAGCAGTACTTC
TRBJ1-2 TRBD1 many TRBV3-1 CASSHRGRGGYTF TGTGCCAGCAGCCACAGGGGGCGCGGTGGCTACACCTTC
TRBJ1-2 . . TRBV6-5 CASSYLSDRPSYGYTF TGTGCCAGCAGTTACTTATCAGACAGGCCTAGCTATGGCTACACCTTC
TRBJ1-6 . many TRBV12-3/TRBV12-4 CASSLKGSPLHF TGTGCCAGCAGTTTAAAGGGTTCACCCCTCCACTTT
TRBJ2-1 . many TRBV7-2 CASNTPTNNEQFF TGTGCCAGCAACACACCCACTAACAATGAGCAGTTCTTC
TRBJ2-7 TRBD2 many TRBV9 CASSSGLAGGEYEQYF TGTGCCAGCAGCTCAGGACTAGCGGGAGGGGAGTACGAGCAGTACTTC
TRBJ2-3 . many TRBV6-4 CASSEGPYSGAQYF TGTGCCAGCAGTGAAGGACCCTACAGCGGAGCGCAGTATTTT
TRBJ1-6 . many TRBV3-1 CASSQGRNSPLHF TGTGCCAGCAGCCAGGGACGAAATTCACCCCTCCACTTT
TRBJ2-1 TRBD2 many TRBV11-2 CASSSLAGGPVGNEQFF TGTGCCAGCAGCTCCCTAGCGGGGGGGCCGGTGGGCAATGAGCAGTTCTTC
TRBJ1-2 . . TRBV30 CVGPPDRDTFVDGYTF TGTGTCGGTCCCCCAGACCGGGACACTTTTGTGGATGGCTACACCTTC
TRBJ2-3 TRBD2 few TRBV5-1 CASSLTSGRQDTQYF TGCGCCAGCAGCTTGACTAGCGGGAGACAAGATACGCAGTATTTT
TRBJ1-6 . many TRBV15 CATSTAQNHSPLHF TGTGCCACCAGCACCGCCCAGAACCATTCACCCCTCCACTTT
TRBJ2-7 TRBD1 many TRBV29-1 CSVEDPTGNEQYF TGCAGCGTTGAAGACCCGACAGGGAATGAGCAGTACTTC
TRBJ2-3 TRBD2 many TRBV7-3 CASSLGGSGVNTQYF TGTGCCAGCAGCTTAGGGGGTAGCGGGGTGAATACGCAGTATTTT
TRBJ2-5 TRBD2 many TRBV10-3 CAISELSSSGAGKTQYF TGTGCCATCAGCGAATTATCCTCTAGCGGGGCCGGAAAGACCCAGTACTTC